The clone carrying this T cell receptor beta chain was recorded many times. Its antigen is currently unknown. From the reads, TCRdb called clonotypes with MiXCR, one entry per CDR3 protein. The table lists about 680,000 distinct CDR3 sequences, approximately 25% of them singletons. This sample was taken from a study of T cell repertoires in cytomegalovirus infection. Whole-study context: Through public TCR beta signatures, both CMV infection and matching HLA type were indicated. Study-wide points: CMV-specific TCR beta clonotypes restricted by HLA-C dominated the ex vivo response. Identification of carriers of CMV plus the relevant HLA was performed using cumulative public TCR beta family frequency.

CDR1 is LGHNA and CDR2 is YSLEER in the germline V gene. The CDR3 has 14 amino acids. The V and J ends lost 1 base and 3 bases respectively, with 9 bases between them. Sample: CD8+ T cells from PBMCs. The clonotype comes from a human donor in good health (CMV status not recorded). Some clones in this sample may be carry-over from other donors' samples. V is TRBV4-3 and J is TRBJ1-2; perhaps TRBD1 as D (5 bases). This CDR3 is CASSQGVGDYGYTF. CDR3 bases: TGCGCCAGCAGCCAAGGTGTGGGGGACTATGGCTACACCTTC.